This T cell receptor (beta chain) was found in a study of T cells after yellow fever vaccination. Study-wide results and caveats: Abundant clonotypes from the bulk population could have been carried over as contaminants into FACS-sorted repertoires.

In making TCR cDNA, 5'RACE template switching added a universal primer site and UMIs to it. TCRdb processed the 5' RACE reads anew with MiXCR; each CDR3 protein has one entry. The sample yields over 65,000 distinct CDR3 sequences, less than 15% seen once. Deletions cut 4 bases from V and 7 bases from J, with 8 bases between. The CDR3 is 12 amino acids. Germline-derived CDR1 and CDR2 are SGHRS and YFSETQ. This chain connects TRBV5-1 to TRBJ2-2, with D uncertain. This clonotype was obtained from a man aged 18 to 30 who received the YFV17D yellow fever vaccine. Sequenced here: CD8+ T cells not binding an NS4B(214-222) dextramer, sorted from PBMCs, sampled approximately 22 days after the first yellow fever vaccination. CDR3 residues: CASSPLGGELFF. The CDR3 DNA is TGCGCCAGCAGCCCCCTTGGCGGGGAGCTGTTTTTT.